This T cell receptor (beta chain) derives from a study of response to subunit inactivated influenza vaccine. MiXCR, applied by TCRdb to the RT-PCR reads, yields one record per CDR3 protein. This table holds about 500,000 distinct CDR3 sequences, approximately 7.7% found once. Germline V lookup: CDR1 KGHSH, CDR2 LQKENI. Losses at the gene ends were 4 bases for V and 1 base for J; bases not matched to a gene: 6. The CDR3 covers 16 residues. In this sample, this clonotype turned up a few times. This chain uses TRBV18 with TRBJ2-7; TRBD2 matches 11 bases. The starting material was PBMCs from blood, obtained less than 30 months after vaccination. The sequence was obtained from a man aged 45 to 70 who received an inactivated influenza vaccine. The CDR3 here is CASSLTSGISSYEQYF. In nucleotides, the CDR3 is TGTGCCAGCTCACTGACTAGCGGGATATCATCCTACGAGCAGTACTTC.